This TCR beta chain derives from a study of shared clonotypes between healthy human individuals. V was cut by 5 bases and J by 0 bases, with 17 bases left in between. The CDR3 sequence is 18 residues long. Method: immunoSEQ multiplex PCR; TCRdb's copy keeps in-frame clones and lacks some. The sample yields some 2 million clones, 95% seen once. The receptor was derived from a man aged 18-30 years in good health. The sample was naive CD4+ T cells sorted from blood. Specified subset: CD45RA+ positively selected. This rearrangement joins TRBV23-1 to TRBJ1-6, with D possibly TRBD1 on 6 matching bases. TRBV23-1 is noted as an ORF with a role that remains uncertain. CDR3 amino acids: CASSRTGSLSSYNSPLHF. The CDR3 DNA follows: TGCGCCAGCAGTAGAACAGGGAGTTTGAGCTCCTATAATTCACCCCTCCACTTT.